This T cell receptor beta chain emerged from a study of shared clonotypes between healthy human individuals. Method: immunoSEQ multiplex PCR; TCRdb's copy keeps in-frame clones and lacks some. The sample shows over a million clones, about four fifths of them seen only once. This clone has only a few counts. The CDR3 extends over 14 amino acids. Germline V gene lookup returns CDR1 SGHAT and CDR2 FQNNGV. Trimming shortened V by 3 bases and J by 5 bases, and 12 bases separated the two germline ends. Partitioning of CD4+ cells yielded a CD45RA+ naive subset and a CD45RA-negative memory subset. The gene calls are TRBV11-2 and TRBJ2-3; D uncertain. The sequence came from a young man in good health. Some clones in this sample may be carry-over from other donors' samples. The sequenced sample was memory CD4+ T cells from PBMCs. This sample's subset: CD45RA-negative fraction. The DNA for the CDR3 is TGTGCCAGCAGCTTCTCTCCCGGCAAAGATACGCAGTATTTT. Amino acids: CASSFSPGKDTQYF.